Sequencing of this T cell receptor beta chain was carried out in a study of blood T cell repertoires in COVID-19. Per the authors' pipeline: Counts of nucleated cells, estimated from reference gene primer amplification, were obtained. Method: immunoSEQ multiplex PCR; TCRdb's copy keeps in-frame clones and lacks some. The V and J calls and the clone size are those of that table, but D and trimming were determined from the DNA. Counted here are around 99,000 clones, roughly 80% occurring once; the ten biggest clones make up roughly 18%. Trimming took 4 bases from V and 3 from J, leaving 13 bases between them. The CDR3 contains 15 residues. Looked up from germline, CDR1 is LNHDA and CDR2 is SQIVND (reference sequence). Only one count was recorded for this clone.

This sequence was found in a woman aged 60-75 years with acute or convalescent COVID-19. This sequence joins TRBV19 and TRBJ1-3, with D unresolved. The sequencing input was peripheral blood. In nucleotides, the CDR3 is TGTGCCAGTAGTACTTCCCGTGTTCGTGGAAACACCATATATTTT. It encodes CASSTSRVRGNTIYF. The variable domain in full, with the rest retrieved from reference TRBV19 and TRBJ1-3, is DGGITQSPKYLFRKEGQNVTLSCEQNLNHDAMYWYRQDPGQGLRLIYYSQIVNDFQKGDIAEGYSVSREKKESFPLTVTSAQKNPTAFYLCASSTSRVRGNTIYFGEGSWLTVV.